This TCR beta chain stems from a study of blood T cells in healthy people across ages. As for this clonotype: What it recognizes is unknown.

The V end lost 10 bases, the J end lost 0 bases, and 16 bases lay between the germline ends. CDR3 length: 14 amino acids. Per the germline V gene, CDR1 is SNHLY and CDR2 is FYNNEI. Primers used in a second PCR of roughly 6 to 11 cycles were a sample-barcoded 5' primer and a J-beta primer mix. Every cDNA molecule carried a tag from a template-switch adaptor bearing 12 random nucleotides. A single record per CDR3 protein comes from TCRdb applying MiXCR to the 5' RACE reads. Here the sample spans about 1 million distinct CDR3 sequences, approximately 25% being singletons. Healthy Caucasian individuals from Russia aged roughly 6 to 90 served as donors. Roughly 10 milliliters of peripheral blood were drawn from each donor into EDTA-treated tubes. Broader study findings: CMV status of donors was not determined, possibly confounding expanded clonotype changes.

A further study also used this sample, focusing on T cells of mothers and their children.

This sequence joins TRBV2 and TRBJ2-7; D remains unclear. The sample was blood. The TCR sequence derives from a girl aged 2 to 9 in good health. CDR3 sequence: CAIALKYSSYEQYF. In DNA form, the CDR3 reads TGTGCCATCGCCCTTAAGTATAGCTCCTACGAGCAGTACTTC.